This T cell receptor (beta chain) was identified in a study of CD8+ T cells in alopecia areata. This CDR3 is built from 11 residues. Germline V gene sequence: CDR1 SQVTM, CDR2 ANQGSEA. The V and J ends lost 8 bases and 9 bases, in that order; junction bases with no gene match: 10. In its sample, this clone was seen a few times. Reverse transcription of extracted RNA yielded cDNA, which provided the sequencing template. Libraries were prepared by immunoSEQ multiplex PCR; TCRdb keeps only in-frame clonotypes and omits some of them. The profile shows some 180,000 clones, more than 60% of them singletons.

V gene TRBV29-1 combines with J gene TRBJ2-7, with 7 bases aligning to TRBD1. The material sequenced was CD4+ T cells sorted from blood, taken at week 0. The sequence derives from a human donor with alopecia areata. The CDR3 loop reads CSTTGAAGQYF. The CDR3 coding sequence is TGCAGCACAACAGGGGCCGCAGGGCAGTACTTC.